A few counts support the clone carrying this T cell receptor beta chain. Germline trimming cut 3 bases from V and 4 bases from J; bases unmatched to any gene: 10. CDR3 length: 15 residues. Germline loops: CDR1 DFQATT, CDR2 SNEGSKA (reference sequence). Using its own MiXCR run on the 5' RACE reads, TCRdb lists one record per CDR3 protein. The sample holds around 100,000 distinct CDR3 sequences, approximately 15% seen once. These data come from a study of T cells of healthy individuals. The chain uses TRBV20-1 and TRBJ1-1; 8 nucleotides agree with TRBD1. This receptor was obtained from a human donor in good health. CDR3 sequence reads: CSASQRQGLSTEAFF. In nucleotides, the CDR3 is TGCAGTGCTAGCCAAAGACAGGGGCTGAGCACTGAAGCTTTCTTT.